The sequence of this T cell receptor (beta chain) was determined in a study of OX40 agonist ivuxolimab in advanced cancers. At the level of the study: One hepatocellular carcinoma and two cutaneous melanoma patients partially responded.

A single count supports this clone. Method: immunoSEQ multiplex PCR; TCRdb's copy keeps in-frame clones and lacks some. Among thousands of clones listed, 85% to 90% were seen once. The length of the CDR3 is 13 residues. Losses at the gene ends were 7 bases for V and 6 bases for J; bases not matched to a gene: 7. The V gene's germline CDR1 is WSHSY and CDR2 SAAADI. The TCR originated in an adult with an advanced solid tumor such as melanoma, head and neck, liver or kidney cancer. This chain connects TRBV10-2 to TRBJ2-7, with 9 nucleotides matching TRBD1. The material sequenced was CD4+ or CD8+ T cells sorted from blood, taken in a trial of the OX40 agonist ivuxolimab. The CDR3 protein is CASITGQGTEQYF. CDR3 bases: TGCGCCAGCATAACCGGACAGGGGACCGAGCAGTACTTC.